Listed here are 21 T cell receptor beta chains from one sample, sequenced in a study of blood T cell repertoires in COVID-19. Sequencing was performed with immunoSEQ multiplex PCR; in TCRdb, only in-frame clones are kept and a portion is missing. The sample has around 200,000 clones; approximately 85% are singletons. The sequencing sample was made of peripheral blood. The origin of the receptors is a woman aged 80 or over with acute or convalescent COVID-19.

CDR3 in DNA: TGTGCCAGTAGTCCCCAGGGGACCAACACCGGGGAGCTGTTTTTT. Amino acid sequence: CASSPQGTNTGELFF. The chain has TRBV19 and TRBJ2-2; perhaps TRBD1 as D (6 bases). From germline, CDR1 is LNHDA and CDR2 SQIVND (reference sequence). This CDR3 region has 15 residues. Trimming cost V 5 bases and J 2 bases, with 12 bases left between them.

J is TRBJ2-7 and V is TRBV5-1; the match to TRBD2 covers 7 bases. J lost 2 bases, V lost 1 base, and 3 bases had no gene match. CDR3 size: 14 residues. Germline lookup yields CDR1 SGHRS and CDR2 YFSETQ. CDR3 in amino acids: CASSLPSGTYEQYF. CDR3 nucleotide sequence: TGCGCCAGCAGCTTGCCTAGCGGAACCTACGAGCAGTACTTC.

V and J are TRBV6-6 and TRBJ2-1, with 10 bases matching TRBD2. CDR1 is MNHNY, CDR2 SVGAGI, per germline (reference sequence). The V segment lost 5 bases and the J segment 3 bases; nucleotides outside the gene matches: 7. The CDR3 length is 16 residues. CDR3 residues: CASSQAASGSYNEQFF. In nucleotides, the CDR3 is TGTGCCAGCAGTCAAGCCGCTAGCGGGAGCTACAATGAGCAGTTCTTC.

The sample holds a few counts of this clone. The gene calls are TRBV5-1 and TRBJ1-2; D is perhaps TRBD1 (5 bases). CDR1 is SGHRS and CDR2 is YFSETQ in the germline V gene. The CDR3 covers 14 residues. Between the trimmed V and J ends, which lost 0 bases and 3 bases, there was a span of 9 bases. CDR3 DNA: TGCGCCAGCAGCTTGGGCGGACAAGACTATGGCTACACCTTC. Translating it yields CASSLGGQDYGYTF.

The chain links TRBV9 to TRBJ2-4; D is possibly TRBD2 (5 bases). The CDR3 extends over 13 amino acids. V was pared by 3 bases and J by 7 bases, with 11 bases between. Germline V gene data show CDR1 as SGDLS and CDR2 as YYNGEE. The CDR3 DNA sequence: TGTGCCAGCAGCGACGGACTTGCGAACATTCAGTACTTC. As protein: CASSDGLANIQYF.

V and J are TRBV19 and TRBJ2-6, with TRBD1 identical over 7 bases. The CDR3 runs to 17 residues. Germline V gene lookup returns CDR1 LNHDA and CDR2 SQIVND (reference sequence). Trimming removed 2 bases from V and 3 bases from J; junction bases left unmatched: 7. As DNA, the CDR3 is TGTGCCAGTAGTATAAGAGGAGGACAGGTTGGGGCCAACGTCCTGACTTTC. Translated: CASSIRGGQVGANVLTF.

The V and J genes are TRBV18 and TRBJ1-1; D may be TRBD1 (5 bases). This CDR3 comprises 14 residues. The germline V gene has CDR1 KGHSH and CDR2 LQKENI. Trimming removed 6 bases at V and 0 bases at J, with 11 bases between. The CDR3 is CASSPGALNTEAFF. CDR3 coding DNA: TGTGCCAGCTCCCCTGGGGCCCTGAACACTGAAGCTTTCTTT.

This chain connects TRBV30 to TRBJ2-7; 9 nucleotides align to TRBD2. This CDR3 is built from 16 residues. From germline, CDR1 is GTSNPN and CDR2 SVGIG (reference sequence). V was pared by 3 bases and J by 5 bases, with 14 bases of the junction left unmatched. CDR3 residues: CAWRAPSLAGIDEQYF. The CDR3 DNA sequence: TGTGCCTGGAGGGCCCCCTCGCTAGCGGGAATCGACGAGCAGTACTTC.

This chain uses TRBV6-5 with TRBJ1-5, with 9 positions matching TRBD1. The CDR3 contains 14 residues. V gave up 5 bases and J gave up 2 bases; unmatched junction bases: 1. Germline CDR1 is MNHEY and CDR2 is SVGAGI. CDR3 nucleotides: TGTGCCAGCAGTAGGACAGGGGGCAATCAGCCCCAGCATTTT. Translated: CASSRTGGNQPQHF.

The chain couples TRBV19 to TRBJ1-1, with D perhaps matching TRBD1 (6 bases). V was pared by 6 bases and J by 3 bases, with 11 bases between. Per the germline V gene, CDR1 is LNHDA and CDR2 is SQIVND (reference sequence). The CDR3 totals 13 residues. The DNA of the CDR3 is TGTGCCAGTAGCAAACAGGGTGACACTGAAGCTTTCTTT. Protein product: CASSKQGDTEAFF.

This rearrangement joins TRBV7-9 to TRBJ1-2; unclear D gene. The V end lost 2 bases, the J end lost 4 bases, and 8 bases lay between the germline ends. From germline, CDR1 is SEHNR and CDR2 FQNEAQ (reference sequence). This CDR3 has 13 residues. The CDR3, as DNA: TGTGCCAGCAGCTTAACGGGGTCCTATGGCTACACCTTC. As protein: CASSLTGSYGYTF.

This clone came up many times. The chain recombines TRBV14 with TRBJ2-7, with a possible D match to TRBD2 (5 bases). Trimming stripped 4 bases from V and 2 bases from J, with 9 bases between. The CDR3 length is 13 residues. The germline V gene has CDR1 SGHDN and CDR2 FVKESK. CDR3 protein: CASSRGVTYEQYF. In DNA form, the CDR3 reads TGTGCCAGCAGCCGGGGAGTTACCTACGAGCAGTACTTC. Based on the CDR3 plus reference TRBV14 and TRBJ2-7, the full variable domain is EAGVTQFPSHSVIEKGQTVTLRCDPISGHDNLYWYRRVMGKEIKFLLHFVKESKQDESGMPNNRFLAERTGGTYSTLKVQPAELEDSGVYFCASSRGVTYEQYFGPGTRLTVT.

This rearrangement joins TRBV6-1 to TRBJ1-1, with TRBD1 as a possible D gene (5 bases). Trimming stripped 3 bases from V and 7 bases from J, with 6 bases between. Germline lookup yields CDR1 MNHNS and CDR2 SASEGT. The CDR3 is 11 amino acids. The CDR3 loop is CASSEGLEAFF. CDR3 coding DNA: TGTGCCAGCAGTGAGGGACTTGAAGCTTTCTTT.

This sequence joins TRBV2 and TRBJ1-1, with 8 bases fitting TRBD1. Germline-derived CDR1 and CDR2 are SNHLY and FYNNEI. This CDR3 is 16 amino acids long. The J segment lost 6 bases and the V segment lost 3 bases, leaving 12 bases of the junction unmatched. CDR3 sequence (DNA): TGTGCCAGCAGTGAGATTCGGACAGGGCAGGCCGCTGAAGCTTTCTTT. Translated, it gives CASSEIRTGQAAEAFF.

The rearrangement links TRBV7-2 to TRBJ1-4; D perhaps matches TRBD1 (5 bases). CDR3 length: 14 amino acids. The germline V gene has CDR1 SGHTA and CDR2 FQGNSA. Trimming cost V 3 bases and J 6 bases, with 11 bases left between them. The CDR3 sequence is CASSFRGYDEKLFF. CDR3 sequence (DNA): TGTGCCAGCAGCTTTAGGGGATATGATGAAAAACTGTTTTTT.

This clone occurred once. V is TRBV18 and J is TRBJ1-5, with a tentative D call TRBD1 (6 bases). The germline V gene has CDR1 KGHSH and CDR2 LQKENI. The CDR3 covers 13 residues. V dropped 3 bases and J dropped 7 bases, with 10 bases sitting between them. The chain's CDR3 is CASSPGHQQPQHF. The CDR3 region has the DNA TGTGCCAGCTCACCGGGACATCAACAGCCCCAGCATTTT.

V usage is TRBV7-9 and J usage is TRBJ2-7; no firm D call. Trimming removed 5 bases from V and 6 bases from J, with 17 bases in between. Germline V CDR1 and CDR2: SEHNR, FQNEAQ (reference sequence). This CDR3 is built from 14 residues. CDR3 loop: CASSTRVPLPEQYF. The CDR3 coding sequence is TGTGCCAGCAGCACTCGAGTCCCTCTCCCCGAGCAGTACTTC.

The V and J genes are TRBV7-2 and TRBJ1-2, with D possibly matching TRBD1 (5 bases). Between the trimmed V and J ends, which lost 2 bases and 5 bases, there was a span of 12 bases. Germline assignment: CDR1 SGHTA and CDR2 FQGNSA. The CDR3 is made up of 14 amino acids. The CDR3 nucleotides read TGTGCCAGCAGCTTACCCCTCAGGGCTTATGGCTACACCTTC. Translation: CASSLPLRAYGYTF.

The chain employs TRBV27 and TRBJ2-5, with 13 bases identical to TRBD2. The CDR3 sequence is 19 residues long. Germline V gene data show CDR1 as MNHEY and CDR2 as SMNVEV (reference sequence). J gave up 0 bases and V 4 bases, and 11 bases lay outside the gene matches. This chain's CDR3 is CASSSRGLAGVLYQETQYF. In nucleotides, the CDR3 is TGTGCCAGCAGTTCCCGAGGACTAGCGGGGGTCTTGTACCAAGAGACCCAGTACTTC.

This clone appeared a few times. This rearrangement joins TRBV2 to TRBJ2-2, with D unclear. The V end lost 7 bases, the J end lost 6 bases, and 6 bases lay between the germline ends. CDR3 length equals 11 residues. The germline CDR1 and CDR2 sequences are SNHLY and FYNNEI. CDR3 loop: CASTSSGELFF. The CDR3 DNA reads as TGTGCCAGCACCTCCTCCGGGGAGCTGTTTTTT.

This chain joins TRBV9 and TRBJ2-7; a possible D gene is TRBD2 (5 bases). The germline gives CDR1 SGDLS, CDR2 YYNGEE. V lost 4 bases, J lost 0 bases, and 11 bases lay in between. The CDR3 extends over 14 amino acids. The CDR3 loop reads CASSRRDYSYEQYF. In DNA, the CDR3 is TGTGCCAGCAGCAGACGAGACTACTCCTACGAGCAGTACTTC.